This record concerns one T cell receptor beta chain sequence. Its specificity is unknown. V was trimmed by 1 base and J by 2 bases, leaving 13 bases between them. Germline lookup yields CDR1 LNHDA and CDR2 SQIVND (reference sequence). The CDR3 sequence is 16 residues long. Patients chosen for sequencing had CD8+CD57+ cells that had expanded, as shown by flow cytometry. The sample comes from a study of CD8+CD57+ T cells in acquired aplastic anemia. General study findings and limits: Approximately 27 CD8+ CDR3 sequences occurred in both the patients and the controls.

CDR3 and TCR beta VDJ profiling relied on genomic DNA as the template. MiXCR, applied by TCRdb to the reads, yields one record per CDR3 protein. The table shows about 150,000 distinct CDR3 sequences, with less than 50% occurring only once. The TCR comes from a human donor with aplastic anemia. Sequencing was carried out using sorted CD4+, CD8+, or CD8+CD57+ T cells (not recorded which) from PBMCs. V and J are TRBV19 and TRBJ2-3, with D unclear. The DNA of the CDR3 is TGTGCCAGTAGTATAGTGAGGTCCCAAAACACAGATACGCAGTATTTT. Encoded protein: CASSIVRSQNTDTQYF.